A selection of T cell receptor beta chains follows, all from one sample in a study of blood T cell repertoires in COVID-19. The assay was immunoSEQ multiplex PCR, and TCRdb's table has in-frame clones only and misses some. The data contain fewer than 250,000 clones, over 80% of them singletons. Source material: peripheral blood. The receptors come from a woman aged 60-70 years with active or convalescent COVID-19. Each CDR3 is given with its conserved first and last residue. D genes are given only for firm matches. Where a row states a size, it is once, few, many or the class of an expanded clone; other rows omit it.

j_gene: TRBJ2-5
abundance: -
v_gene: TRBV9
d_gene: -
CDR3nt: TGTGCCAGCAGCCCTCTCCCAGATCAAGAGACCCAGTACTTC
CDR3aa: CASSPLPDQETQYF

j_gene: TRBJ1-1
abundance: -
v_gene: TRBV14
d_gene: -
CDR3nt: TGTGCCAGCAGCCAAGATACAGGTTTTAACACTGAAGCTTTCTTT
CDR3aa: CASSQDTGFNTEAFF

j_gene: TRBJ2-5
abundance: -
v_gene: TRBV12-3/TRBV12-4
d_gene: -
CDR3nt: TGTGCCAGCAGTTTAGGGAGCCAAGAGACCCAGTACTTC
CDR3aa: CASSLGSQETQYF

j_gene: TRBJ1-4
abundance: -
v_gene: TRBV7-2
d_gene: -
CDR3nt: TGTGCCAGCAGAGAGGGGGTGGATGGCGAAAAACTGTTTTTT
CDR3aa: CASREGVDGEKLFF

j_gene: TRBJ2-7
abundance: -
v_gene: TRBV10-3
d_gene: -
CDR3nt: TGTGCCATCAGTGAGTCTAGCGGTTTCGAGCAGTACTTC
CDR3aa: CAISESSGFEQYF

j_gene: TRBJ1-2
abundance: -
v_gene: TRBV6-5
d_gene: TRBD1
CDR3nt: TGTGCCAGCAGTTTCGAGGGACAGCTCCATGGCTACACCTTC
CDR3aa: CASSFEGQLHGYTF

j_gene: TRBJ2-7
abundance: -
v_gene: TRBV9
d_gene: TRBD2
CDR3nt: TGTGCCAGCAGCGTAGACGGGCTAGCGGGTTACGAGCAGTACTTC
CDR3aa: CASSVDGLAGYEQYF

j_gene: TRBJ2-7
abundance: -
v_gene: TRBV6-5
d_gene: -
CDR3nt: TGTGCCAGCCAAGTAAGTGGGGGAGGCGAGCAGTACTTC
CDR3aa: CASQVSGGGEQYF

j_gene: TRBJ1-2
abundance: -
v_gene: TRBV20-1
d_gene: -
CDR3nt: TGCAGTGCTAGTTCCAGGGATATACTTAACTATGGCTACACCTTC
CDR3aa: CSASSRDILNYGYTF

j_gene: TRBJ1-1
abundance: -
v_gene: TRBV6-2/TRBV6-3
d_gene: TRBD1
CDR3nt: TGTGCCAGCAGTTACCCCCCCGGGACAGGGGGTATGAACACTGAAGCTTTCTTT
CDR3aa: CASSYPPGTGGMNTEAFF

j_gene: TRBJ2-3
abundance: -
v_gene: TRBV11-2
d_gene: TRBD2
CDR3nt: TGTGCCAGCAGCTACCTGACTAGCGGGGTGGGCACAGATACGCAGTATTTT
CDR3aa: CASSYLTSGVGTDTQYF

j_gene: TRBJ2-7
abundance: -
v_gene: TRBV3-1/TRBV3-2
d_gene: TRBD1
CDR3nt: TGTGCCAGCAGCCTGAGCTCCGGACAGGGGTTCGAGCAGTACTTC
CDR3aa: CASSLSSGQGFEQYF

j_gene: TRBJ1-6
abundance: once
v_gene: TRBV7-9
d_gene: -
CDR3nt: TGTGCCAGCAGCTTAAGCGGTTCACCCCTCCACTTT
CDR3aa: CASSLSGSPLHF

j_gene: TRBJ2-1
abundance: -
v_gene: TRBV5-1
d_gene: -
CDR3nt: TGCGCCAGCAGCTTGGCATGGGACAACATGGACAATGAGCAGTTCTTC
CDR3aa: CASSLAWDNMDNEQFF

j_gene: TRBJ1-5
abundance: -
v_gene: TRBV15
d_gene: -
CDR3nt: TGTGCCACCAGCAGAGTACAGGTCAATCAGCCCCAGCATTTT
CDR3aa: CATSRVQVNQPQHF

j_gene: TRBJ2-1
abundance: -
v_gene: TRBV6-6
d_gene: -
CDR3nt: TGTGCCAGCATCGGCTGGGGACTCCCCACCGATGAGCAGTTCTTC
CDR3aa: CASIGWGLPTDEQFF

j_gene: TRBJ2-2
abundance: -
v_gene: TRBV7-9
d_gene: TRBD2
CDR3nt: TGTGCCAGCAGCCCGCGACTAGCGGCGAACACCGGGGAGCTGTTTTTT
CDR3aa: CASSPRLAANTGELFF

j_gene: TRBJ2-5
abundance: -
v_gene: TRBV9
d_gene: -
CDR3nt: TGTGCCAGCAGCGTAGATGCTAGCCAAGAGACCCAGTACTTC
CDR3aa: CASSVDASQETQYF

j_gene: TRBJ1-1
abundance: -
v_gene: TRBV7-2
d_gene: -
CDR3nt: TGTGCCAGCAGCTTTTCGGGGGGGAGCGGGAACACTGAAGCTTTCTTT
CDR3aa: CASSFSGGSGNTEAFF

j_gene: TRBJ1-6
abundance: -
v_gene: TRBV6-2/TRBV6-3
d_gene: TRBD1
CDR3nt: TGTGCCAGCAGTTACGGGGGACAGTCCTATAATTCACCCCTCCACTTT
CDR3aa: CASSYGGQSYNSPLHF

j_gene: TRBJ2-1
abundance: -
v_gene: TRBV28
d_gene: TRBD2
CDR3nt: TGTGCCAGCAGTATTAGCGGGGGGGCCGGGAATGAGCAGTTCTTC
CDR3aa: CASSISGGAGNEQFF

j_gene: TRBJ1-2
abundance: -
v_gene: TRBV19
d_gene: TRBD1
CDR3nt: TGTGCCAGTAGTTGGACAGGGGTTGACTATGGCTACACCTTC
CDR3aa: CASSWTGVDYGYTF

j_gene: TRBJ2-1
abundance: -
v_gene: TRBV19
d_gene: -
CDR3nt: TGTGCCAGTAGTATGGGTAGCGAGCCCTACAATGAGCAGTTCTTC
CDR3aa: CASSMGSEPYNEQFF

j_gene: TRBJ1-6
abundance: -
v_gene: TRBV2
d_gene: -
CDR3nt: TGTGCCAGCAGTTTAACAGTCTCCTATAATTCACCCCTCCACTTT
CDR3aa: CASSLTVSYNSPLHF

j_gene: TRBJ2-1
abundance: -
v_gene: TRBV29-1
d_gene: TRBD2
CDR3nt: TGCAGCGTTGAAGTGGGGACTAGCGGTTACTACAATGAGCAGTTCTTC
CDR3aa: CSVEVGTSGYYNEQFF

j_gene: TRBJ1-1
abundance: -
v_gene: TRBV7-2
d_gene: -
CDR3nt: TGTGCCAGCAGCTTAGGACCGACTCAGAACACTGAAGCTTTCTTT
CDR3aa: CASSLGPTQNTEAFF

j_gene: TRBJ1-4
abundance: -
v_gene: TRBV30
d_gene: -
CDR3nt: TGTGCCTGCCAACGGCCAGGGGAGGGTGGTGAAAAACTGTTTTTT
CDR3aa: CACQRPGEGGEKLFF

j_gene: TRBJ1-6
abundance: few
v_gene: TRBV19
d_gene: -
CDR3nt: TGTGCCACTCGCGGGGCGTACAGCTCCTATAATTCACCCCTCCACTTT
CDR3aa: CATRGAYSSYNSPLHF

j_gene: TRBJ1-2
abundance: -
v_gene: TRBV29-1
d_gene: -
CDR3nt: TGCAGCGTTGAAGATCTTAGGAGGGGTGACTATGGCTACACCTTC
CDR3aa: CSVEDLRRGDYGYTF

j_gene: TRBJ1-4
abundance: -
v_gene: TRBV11-2
d_gene: -
CDR3nt: TGTGCCAGCAGCCAACTAGCCAAATCAAATGAAAAACTGTTTTTT
CDR3aa: CASSQLAKSNEKLFF

j_gene: TRBJ2-2
abundance: -
v_gene: TRBV6-5
d_gene: -
CDR3nt: TGTGCCAGCAGTTACTCCATCAACAGGGTCACCGGGGAGCTGTTTTTT
CDR3aa: CASSYSINRVTGELFF

j_gene: TRBJ2-7
abundance: -
v_gene: TRBV13
d_gene: -
CDR3nt: TGTGCCAGCAGCTTAGAACTCAGGGCCTACGAGCAGTACTTC
CDR3aa: CASSLELRAYEQYF

j_gene: TRBJ2-3
abundance: -
v_gene: TRBV5-5
d_gene: -
CDR3nt: TGTGCCAGCAGCTTGTTTGACATACGCACAGATACGCAGTATTTT
CDR3aa: CASSLFDIRTDTQYF

j_gene: TRBJ2-2
abundance: -
v_gene: TRBV5-1
d_gene: -
CDR3nt: TGCGCCAGCAGCTTGGGACAGATGAACACCGGGGAGCTGTTTTTT
CDR3aa: CASSLGQMNTGELFF

j_gene: TRBJ2-3
abundance: few
v_gene: TRBV6-4
d_gene: -
CDR3nt: TGTGCCAGCAGTGACGGACACCTCACAGATACGCAGTATTTT
CDR3aa: CASSDGHLTDTQYF

j_gene: TRBJ2-3
abundance: -
v_gene: TRBV6-1
d_gene: -
CDR3nt: TGTGCCAGCAGTGAAGCGTTGAACATTGGTACACCCGGCACAGATACGCAGTATTTT
CDR3aa: CASSEALNIGTPGTDTQYF

j_gene: TRBJ2-3
abundance: -
v_gene: TRBV18
d_gene: TRBD2
CDR3nt: TGTGCCAGCTCACCCCCCGGAGGGCGGGAGGGCCTTAAGACGCAGTATTTT
CDR3aa: CASSPPGGREGLKTQYF

j_gene: TRBJ1-6
abundance: -
v_gene: TRBV5-1
d_gene: -
CDR3nt: TGCGCCAGCAGCTTGGCCGGGGGTGGTAATTCACCCCTCCACTTT
CDR3aa: CASSLAGGGNSPLHF

j_gene: TRBJ2-1
abundance: few
v_gene: TRBV19
d_gene: TRBD1
CDR3nt: TGTGCCAGTAGGGTGGGACAGGGGGCGCGCAATGAGCAGTTCTTC
CDR3aa: CASRVGQGARNEQFF

j_gene: TRBJ2-7
abundance: -
v_gene: TRBV29-1
d_gene: TRBD2
CDR3nt: TGCAGCGTTGTTGGGACTAGCGGGATGTACGAGCAGTACTTC
CDR3aa: CSVVGTSGMYEQYF

j_gene: TRBJ1-1
abundance: -
v_gene: TRBV7-8
d_gene: -
CDR3nt: TGTGCCAGCAGCTCCCGACGACTTAACACTGAAGCTTTCTTT
CDR3aa: CASSSRRLNTEAFF

j_gene: TRBJ1-5
abundance: -
v_gene: TRBV19
d_gene: TRBD1
CDR3nt: TGTGCCAGTAGTCGCCGCACAGGGGGCGGTCAGCCCCAGCATTTT
CDR3aa: CASSRRTGGGQPQHF

j_gene: TRBJ2-5
abundance: -
v_gene: TRBV6-5
d_gene: TRBD1
CDR3nt: TGTGCCAGCAGTAGGGACAGGGGGTTTGAGACCCAGTACTTC
CDR3aa: CASSRDRGFETQYF

j_gene: TRBJ1-1
abundance: few
v_gene: TRBV18
d_gene: -
CDR3nt: TGTGCCAGCTCACCGGAGAACCTGGGCACTGAAGCTTTCTTT
CDR3aa: CASSPENLGTEAFF

j_gene: TRBJ2-3
abundance: -
v_gene: TRBV7-3
d_gene: -
CDR3nt: TGTGCCAGCAGCCAAGGGGGGGACAAGGGAGATACGCAGTATTTT
CDR3aa: CASSQGGDKGDTQYF

j_gene: TRBJ2-3
abundance: -
v_gene: TRBV19
d_gene: -
CDR3nt: TGTGCCAGTACTCGTTTCGGACAGAGCACAGATACGCAGTATTTT
CDR3aa: CASTRFGQSTDTQYF

j_gene: TRBJ1-5
abundance: few
v_gene: TRBV6-1
d_gene: -
CDR3nt: TGTGCCAGCAGTGCAACTTCTTCAGGGGCTGCCGGGATTCAGCCCCAGCATTTT
CDR3aa: CASSATSSGAAGIQPQHF

j_gene: TRBJ1-1
abundance: -
v_gene: TRBV2
d_gene: -
CDR3nt: TGTGCCAGCAGCCTACAGAAGGACACTGAAGCTTTCTTT
CDR3aa: CASSLQKDTEAFF

j_gene: TRBJ2-7
abundance: -
v_gene: TRBV5-1
d_gene: TRBD1
CDR3nt: TGCGCCAGCAGCGCCGGGACAGGGTACGAGCAGTACTTC
CDR3aa: CASSAGTGYEQYF

j_gene: TRBJ2-2
abundance: -
v_gene: TRBV7-8
d_gene: -
CDR3nt: TGTGCCAGCAGCGTGCTGACAGTTACCGGGGAGCTGTTTTTT
CDR3aa: CASSVLTVTGELFF

j_gene: TRBJ2-3
abundance: -
v_gene: TRBV19
d_gene: -
CDR3nt: TGTGCCAGTACTGACACCAGCACAGATACGCAGTATTTT
CDR3aa: CASTDTSTDTQYF

j_gene: TRBJ1-2
abundance: -
v_gene: TRBV19
d_gene: TRBD1
CDR3nt: TGTGCCAGTAGCGAAACGGGACAGGGCGGTGGCTACACCTTC
CDR3aa: CASSETGQGGGYTF

j_gene: TRBJ1-2
abundance: -
v_gene: TRBV5-1
d_gene: -
CDR3nt: TGCGCCAGCAGCCCGCCGAGCCGTTCGGTGGGCTACACCTTC
CDR3aa: CASSPPSRSVGYTF

j_gene: TRBJ2-3
abundance: few
v_gene: TRBV2
d_gene: -
CDR3nt: TGTGCCAGCAAGCGGGTCACAGATACGCAGTATTTT
CDR3aa: CASKRVTDTQYF

j_gene: TRBJ2-7
abundance: -
v_gene: TRBV7-7
d_gene: -
CDR3nt: TGTGCTAGCAGCCCCGGACTGCCGCCCTACGAGCAGTACTTC
CDR3aa: CASSPGLPPYEQYF